This TCR beta chain appears in the sequencing data of a study of blood T cell repertoires in COVID-19. Study summary: Spain, Italy and the United States supplied samples that represented acute and convalescent COVID-19. Sample material is recorded as cDNA or gDNA derived from T cells, B-cell-depleted T cells, or PBMCs.

Germline CDR1 is SGHRS and CDR2 is YFSETQ. This CDR3 region has 16 residues. The V segment lost 3 bases and the J segment 0 bases; nucleotides outside the gene matches: 5. Authors' data handling: Nucleated cell counts were estimated from reference gene primer amplification. TCRdb's copy holds only in-frame clones and misses some; the assay was immunoSEQ multiplex PCR. D and trimming come from the DNA, and the V and J calls and clone size come from that table. The sample comprises roughly 700,000 clones, 70% to 90% of which are singletons, and 0.2% to 0.3% rests with the top ten. This clonotype originated in a woman younger than 35 with acute or convalescent COVID-19. Sequenced material: peripheral blood. The J gene is TRBJ1-3, the V gene TRBV5-1; TRBD1 matches 8 bases. The CDR3 is CASSSGQGSSGNTIYF. CDR3 DNA: TGCGCCAGCAGCTCCGGACAGGGTAGCTCTGGAAACACCATATATTTT.